The entry that follows covers one T cell receptor (beta chain) sequence. In the source study's methods: Estimates of nucleated cell counts were drawn from the amplification of reference gene primers. The table came from immunoSEQ multiplex PCR; TCRdb's copy has only in-frame clones and leaves some out. The DNA gave D and trimming, while V, J and clone size come from that table. Here the sample spans about 120,000 clones, more than 75% being singletons. CDR3 length: 15 residues. J lost 1 base, V lost 5 bases, and 5 bases had no gene match. Germline values: CDR1 MNHEY, CDR2 SMNVEV (reference sequence). This record comes from a study of blood T cell repertoires in COVID-19. Study as a whole: Spain, Italy and the United States supplied samples that represented acute and convalescent COVID-19. PBMCs, B-cell-depleted T cells, or T cells provided the cDNA or gDNA that made up the material.

Sequenced sample: peripheral blood. V gene TRBV27 combines with J gene TRBJ1-2; 9 bases are shared with TRBD1. This receptor was taken from a man in his fifties or sixties with acute or convalescent COVID-19. CDR3 DNA sequence: TGTGCCAGCAGTACAAGACAGGGGGGTAACTATGGCTACACCTTC. It is translated as CASSTRQGGNYGYTF.